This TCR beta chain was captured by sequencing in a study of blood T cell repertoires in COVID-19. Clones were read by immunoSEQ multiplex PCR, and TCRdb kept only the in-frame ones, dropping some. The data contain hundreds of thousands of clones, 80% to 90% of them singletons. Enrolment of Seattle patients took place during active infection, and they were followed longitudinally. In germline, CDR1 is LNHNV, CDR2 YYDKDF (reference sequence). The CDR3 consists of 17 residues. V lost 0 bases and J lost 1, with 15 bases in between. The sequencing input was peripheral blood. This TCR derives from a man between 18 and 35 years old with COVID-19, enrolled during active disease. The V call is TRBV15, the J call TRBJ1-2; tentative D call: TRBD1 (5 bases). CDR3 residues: CATSRDPAGTGNYGYTF. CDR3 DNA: TGTGCCACCAGCAGAGATCCGGCGGGGACGGGTAACTATGGCTACACCTTC.